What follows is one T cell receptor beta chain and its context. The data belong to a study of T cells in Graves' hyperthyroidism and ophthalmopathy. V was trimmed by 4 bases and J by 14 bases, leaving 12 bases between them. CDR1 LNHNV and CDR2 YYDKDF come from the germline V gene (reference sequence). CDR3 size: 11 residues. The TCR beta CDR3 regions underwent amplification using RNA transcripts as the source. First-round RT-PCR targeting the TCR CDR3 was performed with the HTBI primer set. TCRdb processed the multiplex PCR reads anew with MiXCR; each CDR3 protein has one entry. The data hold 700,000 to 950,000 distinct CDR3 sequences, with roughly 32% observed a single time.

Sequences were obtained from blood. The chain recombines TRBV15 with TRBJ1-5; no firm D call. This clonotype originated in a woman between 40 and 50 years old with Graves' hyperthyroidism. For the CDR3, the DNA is TGTGCCACCAGCATAAGCCAGACCAAGCATTTT. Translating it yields CATSISQTKHF.